The present T cell receptor (beta chain) was sequenced within a study of blood T cell repertoires in COVID-19. In the study overall: Samples representing acute and convalescent COVID-19 were sourced from the United States, Italy and Spain.

In the authors' workflow: Reference gene primer amplification yielded estimated nucleated cell counts. The data were produced by immunoSEQ multiplex PCR, yet TCRdb's version contains in-frame clones alone and is incomplete. V, J and clone size were drawn from that table, and D and trimming were deduced from the DNA. The repertoire consists of under 200,000 clones, with roughly 89% occurring once and the leading ten covering roughly 3.7%. The sequenced sample consisted of peripheral blood. This sequence was found in a man in his late teens or twenties with active or convalescent COVID-19.

CDR3 bases: TGTGCCAGCAGCCAGACAGGGGGTCGGTACACCGGGGAGCTGTTTTTT. Protein product: CASSQTGGRYTGELFF. This sequence joins TRBV16 and TRBJ2-2, with 9 bases lining up with TRBD1. With V trimmed by 3 bases and J by 3 bases, 5 bases remained unmatched. This CDR3 region has 16 residues. Germline V gene data show CDR1 as KGHSY and CDR2 as FQNENV.